A selection of T cell receptor beta chains follows, all from one sample in a study of blood T cell repertoires in COVID-19. Only in-frame clones appear in the TCRdb table, and some are missing; sequencing was by immunoSEQ multiplex PCR. The sample records 200,000 to 250,000 clones, more than 75% being singletons. Sequencing used peripheral blood. The receptors derive from an older man with acute or convalescent COVID-19. CDR3s include the opening cysteine and the closing phenylalanine or tryptophan. The order of the fields is CDR3 protein, CDR3 DNA, J gene, D gene, V gene, clone size. The D gene is left open where the match is weak. Part of the rows lack a size; the others show once, few, many or a class for expanded clones.

CASIRDNTEAFF,TGTGCCAGCATCCGGGATAACACTGAAGCTTTCTTT,TRBJ1-1,-,TRBV2,once
CASSPSRTDQNTGELFF,TGTGCCAGCAGCCCCTCCCGTACAGACCAGAACACCGGGGAGCTGTTTTTT,TRBJ2-2,-,TRBV9,-
CASSLVSGAQPQHF,TGCGCCAGCAGCTTGGTGTCAGGGGCCCAGCCCCAGCATTTT,TRBJ1-5,-,TRBV5-1,few
CASTRQGNYGYTF,TGTGCCAGCACCAGACAGGGGAACTATGGCTACACCTTC,TRBJ1-2,TRBD1,TRBV11-2,-
CASPGQGAGELFF,TGTGCCAGCCCCGGACAGGGAGCCGGGGAGCTGTTTTTT,TRBJ2-2,TRBD1,TRBV19,-
CASSQDHRASNQPQHF,TGCGCCAGCAGCCAAGATCACAGGGCTAGCAATCAGCCCCAGCATTTT,TRBJ1-5,-,TRBV4-3,-
CASSRLASGANVLTF,TGCGCCAGCAGCCGTTTAGCGTCTGGGGCCAACGTCCTGACTTTC,TRBJ2-6,-,TRBV5-1,-
CASSSTGAEGYTF,TGTGCCAGTAGCTCAACAGGGGCGGAAGGCTACACCTTC,TRBJ1-2,TRBD1,TRBV19,-
CASIKGGRSYGYTF,TGTGCCAGCATTAAGGGGGGGCGATCCTATGGCTACACCTTC,TRBJ1-2,-,TRBV28,-
CASSLDGGETQYF,TGTGCCAGCAGCTTAGATGGGGGGGAGACCCAGTACTTC,TRBJ2-5,-,TRBV7-3,-
CASSLASGINYEQYF,TGCGCCAGCAGCTTGGCGAGCGGTATTAACTACGAGCAGTACTTC,TRBJ2-7,-,TRBV5-1,-
CASSLSQGSLPLHF,TGTGCCAGCAGTTTATCGCAGGGTAGTTTACCCCTCCACTTT,TRBJ1-6,-,TRBV27,-
CASSSGSRLSNSPLHF,TGTGCCAGCAGTTCAGGGTCTCGTCTGAGCAATTCACCCCTCCACTTT,TRBJ1-6,-,TRBV6-5,-
CASSYSGRVNYYGYTF,TGTGCCAGCAGTTACTCGGGTCGGGTCAACTACTATGGCTACACCTTC,TRBJ1-2,-,TRBV6-6,-
CASSQTSEGEQFF,TGTGCCAGCAGCCAAACTAGTGAAGGCGAGCAGTTCTTC,TRBJ2-1,-,TRBV3-1/TRBV3-2,-
CASIWDNRNTGELFF,TGTGCCAGCATCTGGGACAATCGGAACACCGGGGAGCTGTTTTTT,TRBJ2-2,-,TRBV2,-
CASSVGRLNYGYTF,TGTGCCAGCAGCGTAGGTCGACTTAACTATGGCTACACCTTC,TRBJ1-2,-,TRBV9,-
CASSQDQTGTYGYTF,TGCGCCAGCAGCCAAGACCAGACAGGGACTTACGGCTACACCTTC,TRBJ1-2,TRBD1,TRBV4-3,-
CASSLEGYTF,TGTGCCTCCTCTTTGGAGGGCTACACCTTC,TRBJ1-2,-,TRBV30,-
CASTPRLGVGGYTF,TGTGCCAGCACCCCCCGGCTCGGGGTTGGAGGCTACACCTTC,TRBJ1-2,-,TRBV11-2,-
CSVLKNTEAFF,TGCAGCGTGTTAAAGAACACTGAAGCTTTCTTT,TRBJ1-1,-,TRBV29-1,-
CASSLVGSGNEQFF,TGTGCCAGCAGTTTAGTCGGGAGTGGTAATGAGCAGTTCTTC,TRBJ2-1,-,TRBV27,-